This T cell receptor beta chain was retrieved from a study of T cells in localized non-small cell lung cancer. The V gene lost 6 bases and the J gene lost 7 bases, with 10 bases spanning the gap. CDR3 length: 13 amino acids. CDR1 SGHAT and CDR2 FQDESV come from the germline V gene (reference sequence). Study conclusions and caveats: Heterogeneity stays possible, as sequencing covered only one tumor region. Adjacent lung held a median roughly 50 of the top 100 tumor clones.

The assay was immunoSEQ multiplex PCR, and TCRdb's table has in-frame clones only and misses some. The table shows approximately 52,000 clones, with around three quarters occurring only once. About this clone itself: What it recognizes is unknown.

The genes are TRBV11-1 and TRBJ1-6; D call uncertain. Specimen: peripheral blood, collected before any cancer treatment. This clonotype was obtained from a man aged 40 to 70 with stage I squamous cell lung carcinoma. The CDR3 region has the DNA TGTGCCAGCAGTTATATGGGAAATTCACCCCTCCACTTT. Translation gives CASSYMGNSPLHF.